One T cell receptor beta chain is described in this entry. The target of this receptor is not known. No per-base quality is available; no much larger clone lies one base away. This record belongs to a study of OX40 agonist ivuxolimab in advanced cancers. For context, the study as a whole: Ivuxolimab was an agonistic, fully human IgG2 monoclonal antibody directed against OX40 (CD134), a costimulatory receptor. Partial responses occurred in three dose-escalation patients: two with cutaneous melanoma and one with hepatocellular carcinoma. Of the 50 to 55 dose-escalation patients, hepatocellular carcinoma was present in 19, melanoma in around 15, renal cell carcinoma in 9 and head and neck cancer in 9. Patients were allowed to have had prior anti-PD-1, anti-PD-L1 or anti-CTLA-4 therapy, and 40% of the dose-escalation patients had been treated with checkpoint inhibitors. Intravenous ivuxolimab was administered to patients every 2 weeks at six dose levels: 0.01, 0.1, 0.3, 1.5, 3 and 10 mg/kg. In the dose-escalation cohort, 82.7% of patients were male, and the mean age was roughly 60 years, with a range of 23 to 79. The purpose of peripheral TCRbeta sequencing was to test whether ivuxolimab changed TCR sequence diversity and led to clonal T-cell expansion. The paper reports the monotherapy dose-escalation portion (N of about 47 patients) of the phase I ivuxolimab trial.

Points the paper makes about the study in general: After ivuxolimab, expanded clones were on average more numerous among CD8+ T cells than among CD4+ T cells. Low levels of normalized T-cell clonal expansion were also seen in some patients who did not respond. In the 0.1-3.0 mg/kg groups, partial responders had among the lowest normalized peripheral clonal expansion, particularly in CD8+ T cells. The antigen specificity of the clonally expanded peripheral T cells was not determined. At doses from 0.1 to 3.0 mg/kg, clonal expansion was seen in both CD4+ and CD8+ blood T cells between baseline and week 6.

V is pruned by 6 bases and J by 6 bases, leaving 8 bases of the junction without a gene match. The CDR3 runs 14 amino acids, cysteine and phenylalanine included. Kept here is only the CDR3 DNA, which spans 42 bases and is read in frame from base 1. Via the germline V gene, CDR1 is ENHRY and CDR2 SYGVKD. The trial excluded patients who had a history of autoimmune disease or were on systemic immunosuppression. Peripheral blood for TCR sequencing was collected from all dose cohorts at baseline, on cycle 4 day 1, and on cycle 7 day 1. The samples were taken from a phase I, first-in-human, multicenter, open-label dose-escalation trial of ivuxolimab. The trial enrolled adults with locally advanced or metastatic head and neck squamous cell, hepatocellular, melanoma or renal cell carcinoma. CD4+ and CD8+ T cells were sorted separately from peripheral blood before TCR sequencing. To sequence the TCRbeta CDR3 region, genomic DNA was isolated from the sorted cells. The immunoSEQ Assay was used for sequencing of TCRbeta CDR3 regions. TCRdb stores this immuneACCESS table with in-frame sequences only. Part of the clones is absent; in the studies checked, under half of the shortfall reflects unresolved V genes, and no reason is known for the rest. This sample holds around 97,000 clones; 86% were observed only once. More than 5.5% of the sample comes from the top ten.

Sequencing was performed on CD4+ or CD8+ T cells sorted from blood, taken in a trial of the OX40 agonist ivuxolimab. Rearrangement joined TRBV10-3 to TRBJ1-2, with 9 middle bases fitting TRBD1. The receptor's source is an adult with an advanced solid tumor such as melanoma, head and neck, liver or kidney cancer. The CDR3 sequence is CAIRPGQGKDGYTF. The DNA reads TGTGCCATCAGACCTGGACAGGGGAAGGATGGCTACACCTTC.